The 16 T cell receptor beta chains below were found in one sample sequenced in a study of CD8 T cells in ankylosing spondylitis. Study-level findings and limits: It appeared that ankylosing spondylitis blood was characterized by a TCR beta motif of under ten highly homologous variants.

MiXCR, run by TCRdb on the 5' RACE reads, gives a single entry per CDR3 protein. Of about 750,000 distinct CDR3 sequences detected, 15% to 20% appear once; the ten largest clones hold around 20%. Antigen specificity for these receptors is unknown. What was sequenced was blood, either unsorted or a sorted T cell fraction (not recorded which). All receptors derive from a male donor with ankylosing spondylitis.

The CDR3 DNA reads as TGTGCCAGCAGACCGCTTAATCTCGGCGGGGGAGATACGCAGTATTTT. It translates to CASRPLNLGGGDTQYF. V gene TRBV7-6 combines with J gene TRBJ2-3; 7 nucleotides match TRBD2. Trimming at V came to 6 bases and at J to 5 bases, leaving 14 bases not matched to a gene. The CDR3 sequence is 16 residues long. From germline, CDR1 is SGHVS and CDR2 FNYEAQ.

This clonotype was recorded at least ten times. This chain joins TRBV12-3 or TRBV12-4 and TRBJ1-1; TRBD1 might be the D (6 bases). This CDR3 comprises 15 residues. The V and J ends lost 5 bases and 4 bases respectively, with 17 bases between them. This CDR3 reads CASSPSRGGGTEAFF. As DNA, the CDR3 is TGTGCCAGCAGTCCCTCCCGAGGAGGGGGCACTGAAGCTTTCTTT.

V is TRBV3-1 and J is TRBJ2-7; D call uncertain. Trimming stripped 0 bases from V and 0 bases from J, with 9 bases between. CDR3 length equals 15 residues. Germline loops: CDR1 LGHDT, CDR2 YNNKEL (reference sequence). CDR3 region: CASSQEKVFSYEQYF. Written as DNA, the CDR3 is TGTGCCAGCAGCCAAGAGAAAGTTTTCTCCTACGAGCAGTACTTC.

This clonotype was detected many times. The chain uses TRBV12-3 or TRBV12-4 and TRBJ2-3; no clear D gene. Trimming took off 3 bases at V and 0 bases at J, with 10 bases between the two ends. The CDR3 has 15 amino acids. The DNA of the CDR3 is TGTGCCAGCAGTTTCGCTCGCCAAAGCACAGATACGCAGTATTTT. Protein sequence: CASSFARQSTDTQYF.

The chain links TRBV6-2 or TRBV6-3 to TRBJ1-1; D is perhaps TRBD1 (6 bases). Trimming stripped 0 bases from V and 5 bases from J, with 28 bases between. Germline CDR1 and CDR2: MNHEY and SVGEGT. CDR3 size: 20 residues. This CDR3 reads CASSYSRRGPSGAGGTEAFF. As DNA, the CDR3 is TGTGCCAGCAGTTACTCGAGAAGGGGTCCGTCGGGGGCCGGGGGAACTGAAGCTTTCTTT.

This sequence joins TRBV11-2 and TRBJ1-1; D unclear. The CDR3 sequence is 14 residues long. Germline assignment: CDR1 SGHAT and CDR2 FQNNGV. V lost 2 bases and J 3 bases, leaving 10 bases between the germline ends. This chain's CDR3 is CASSLLYVDTEAFF. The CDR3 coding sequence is TGTGCCAGCAGCTTATTATACGTTGACACTGAAGCTTTCTTT.

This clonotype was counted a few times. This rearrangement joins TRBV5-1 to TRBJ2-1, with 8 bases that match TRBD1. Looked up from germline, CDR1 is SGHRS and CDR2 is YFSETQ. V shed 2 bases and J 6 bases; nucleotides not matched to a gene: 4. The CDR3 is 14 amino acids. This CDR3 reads CASSLGQGINEQFF. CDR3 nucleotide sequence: TGCGCCAGCAGCTTAGGACAGGGCATCAATGAGCAGTTCTTC. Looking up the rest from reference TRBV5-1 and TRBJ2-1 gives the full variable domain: KAGVTQTPRYLIKTRGQQVTLSCSPISGHRSVSWYQQTPGQGLQFLFEYFSETQRNKGNFPGRFSGRQFSNSRSEMNVSTLELGDSALYLCASSLGQGINEQFFGPGTRLTVL.

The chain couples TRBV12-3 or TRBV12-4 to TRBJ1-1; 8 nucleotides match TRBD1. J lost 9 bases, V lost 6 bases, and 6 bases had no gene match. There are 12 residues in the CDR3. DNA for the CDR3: TGTGCCAGCAGGGCAGGGGGCTCGAAAGCTTTCTTT. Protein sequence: CASRAGGSKAFF.

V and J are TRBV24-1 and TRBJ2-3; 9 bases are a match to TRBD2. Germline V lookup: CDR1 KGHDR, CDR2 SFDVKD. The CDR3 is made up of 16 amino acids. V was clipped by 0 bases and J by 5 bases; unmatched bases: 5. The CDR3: CATSDLVAGVGDTQYF. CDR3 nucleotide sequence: TGTGCCACCAGTGATTTGGTAGCGGGAGTCGGAGATACGCAGTATTTT.

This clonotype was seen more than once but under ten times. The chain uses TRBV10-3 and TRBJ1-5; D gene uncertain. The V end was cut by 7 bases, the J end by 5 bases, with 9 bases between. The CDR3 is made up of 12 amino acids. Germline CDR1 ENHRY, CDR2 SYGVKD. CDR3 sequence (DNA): TGTGCCATCAAGAATGGTGATCAGCCCCAGCATTTT. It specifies CAIKNGDQPQHF.

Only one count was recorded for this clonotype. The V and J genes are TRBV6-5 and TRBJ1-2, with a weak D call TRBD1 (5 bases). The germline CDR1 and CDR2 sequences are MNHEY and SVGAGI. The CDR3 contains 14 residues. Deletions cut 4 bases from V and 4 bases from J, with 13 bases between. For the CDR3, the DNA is TGTGCCAGCAGTTCCAAAAGGGGCGGCTATGGCTACACCTTC. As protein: CASSSKRGGYGYTF.

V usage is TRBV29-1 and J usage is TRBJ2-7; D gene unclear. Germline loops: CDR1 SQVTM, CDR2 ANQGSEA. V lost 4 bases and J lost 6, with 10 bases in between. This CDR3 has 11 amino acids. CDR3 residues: CSVADPGEQYF. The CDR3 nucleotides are TGCAGCGTTGCAGATCCGGGCGAGCAGTACTTC.

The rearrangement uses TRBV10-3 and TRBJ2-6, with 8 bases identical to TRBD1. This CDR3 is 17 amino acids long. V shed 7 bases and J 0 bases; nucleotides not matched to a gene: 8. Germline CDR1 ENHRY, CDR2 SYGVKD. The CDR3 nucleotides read TGTGCCATCAATTCCGGGACAGGATCCTCTGGGGCCAACGTCCTGACTTTC. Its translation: CAINSGTGSSGANVLTF.

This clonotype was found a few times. The CDR3 protein is CSVEDQERDQETQYF. As DNA, the CDR3 is TGCAGCGTTGAAGATCAGGAGCGGGACCAAGAGACCCAGTACTTC. The V call is TRBV29-1, the J call TRBJ2-5; D possibly corresponds to TRBD2 (6 bases). CDR3 size: 15 residues. Between the trimmed V and J ends, which lost 0 bases and 0 bases, there was a span of 11 bases. From germline, CDR1 is SQVTM and CDR2 ANQGSEA.

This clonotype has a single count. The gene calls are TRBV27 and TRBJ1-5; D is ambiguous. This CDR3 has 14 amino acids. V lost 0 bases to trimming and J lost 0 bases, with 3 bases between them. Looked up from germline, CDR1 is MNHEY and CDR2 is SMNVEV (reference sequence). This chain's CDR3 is CASSLSPSNQPQHF. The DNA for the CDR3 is TGTGCCAGCAGTTTATCCCCTAGCAATCAGCCCCAGCATTTT.

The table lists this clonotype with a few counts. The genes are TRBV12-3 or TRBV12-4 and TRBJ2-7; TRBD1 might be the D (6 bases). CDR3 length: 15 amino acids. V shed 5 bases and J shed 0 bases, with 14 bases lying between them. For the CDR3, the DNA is TGTGCCAGCAGTAACCGGGACACCCACTCCTACGAGCAGTACTTC. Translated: CASSNRDTHSYEQYF.